The clone carrying this T cell receptor beta chain has only a few counts. Antigen specificity is unknown. Assembly of TCR beta libraries relied on iRepertoire HTBI primers together with Arm-PCR of CDR3 regions. TCRdb re-called the multiplex PCR reads through MiXCR, storing one row per CDR3 protein. The sample shows a few hundred thousand distinct CDR3 sequences, 20% to 25% of them seen only once. This entry belongs to a study of regulatory T cells in long-lasting Graves disease. Study conclusions and caveats: TCR diversity in persistent Graves' patients was below that of newly diagnosed ones.

J lost 4 bases, V lost 3 bases, and 6 bases had no gene match. Germline V gene sequence: CDR1 KGHSH, CDR2 LQKENI. The CDR3 is 16 residues long. The time point was: persistent/refractory GD, antithyroid drugs over 5 years with positive TRAb. The TCR library was made from RNA that had been extracted from PBMCs in TRIzol. This sequence originates from a female donor with Graves disease. V is TRBV18 and J is TRBJ1-4, with 9 bases aligning to TRBD1. Sequences were derived from peripheral blood mononuclear cells (PBMCs), sampled when the disease was refractory, from a patient treated with antithyroid drugs. The CDR3 bases are TGTGCCAGCTCACCTGGGACAGGGAGCCTTAATGAAAAACTGTTTTTT. Translated: CASSPGTGSLNEKLFF.